This TCR beta chain was sequenced in a study of beta chain features in type 1 diabetes. Investigators reverse transcribed all isolated RNA, so they sequenced expressed TCRB transcripts. Sequenced by immunoSEQ multiplex PCR; TCRdb stores in-frame clones only, minus some. This repertoire shows 350,000 to 450,000 clones, 14% found once; its top ten account for about 0.034%. Per the germline V gene, CDR1 is SGHDN and CDR2 is FVKESK. Trimming shortened V by 4 bases and J by 4 bases, and 13 bases separated the two germline ends. This CDR3 comprises 15 residues. V is TRBV14 and J is TRBJ2-2; D could derive from TRBD1 or TRBD2 (7 bases each). Sequencing input: naive CD4+ T cells from blood. The clonotype comes from a man aged 25-45 years in good health. This CDR3 reads CASSRPGGATGELFF. The DNA for the CDR3 is TGTGCCAGCAGCCGCCCAGGGGGGGCCACCGGGGAGCTGTTTTTT.